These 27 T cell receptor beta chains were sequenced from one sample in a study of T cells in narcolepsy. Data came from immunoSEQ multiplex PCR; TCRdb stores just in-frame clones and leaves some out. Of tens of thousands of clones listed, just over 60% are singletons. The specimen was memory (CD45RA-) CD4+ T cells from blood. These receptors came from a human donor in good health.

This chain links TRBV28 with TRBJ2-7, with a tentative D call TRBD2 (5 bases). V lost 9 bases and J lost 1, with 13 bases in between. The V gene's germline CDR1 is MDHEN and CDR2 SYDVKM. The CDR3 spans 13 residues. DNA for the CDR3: TGTGCCAGACCGGACTCTTTTTCCTACGAGCAGTACTTC. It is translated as CARPDSFSYEQYF.

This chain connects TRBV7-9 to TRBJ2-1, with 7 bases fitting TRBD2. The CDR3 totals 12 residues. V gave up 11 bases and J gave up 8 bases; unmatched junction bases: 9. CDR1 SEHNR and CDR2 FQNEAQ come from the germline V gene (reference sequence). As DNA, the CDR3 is TGTGCCTGCCGGGACTACGCATATGAGCAGTTCTTC. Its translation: CACRDYAYEQFF. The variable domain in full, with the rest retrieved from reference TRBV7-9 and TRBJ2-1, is DTGVSQNPRHKITKRGQNVTFRCDPISEHNRLYWYRQTLGQGPEFLTYFQNEAQLEKSRLLSDRFSAERPKGSFSTLEIQRTEQGDSAMYLCACRDYAYEQFFGPGTRLTVL.

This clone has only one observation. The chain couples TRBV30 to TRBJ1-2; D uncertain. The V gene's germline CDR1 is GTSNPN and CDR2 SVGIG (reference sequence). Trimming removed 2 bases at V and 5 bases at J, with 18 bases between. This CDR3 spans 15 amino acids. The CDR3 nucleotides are TGTGCCTGGAGTCGGAAGACGATTACTCCGTATGGCTACACCTTC. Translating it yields CAWSRKTITPYGYTF. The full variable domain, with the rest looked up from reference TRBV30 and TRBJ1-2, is SQTIHQWPATLVQPVGSPLSLECTVEGTSNPNLYWYRQAAGRGLQLLFYSVGIGQISSEVPQNLSASRPQDRQFILSSKKLLLSDSGFYLCAWSRKTITPYGYTFGSGTRLTVV.

The CDR3 DNA reads as TGTGCCAGCAGGGCTAATACCGACGGGGAGCTGTTTTTT. It encodes CASRANTDGELFF. V and J are TRBV2 and TRBJ2-2; D is ambiguous. Trimming took off 6 bases at V and 7 bases at J, with 12 bases between the two ends. The CDR3 length is 13 residues. The germline V gene encodes CDR1 SNHLY and CDR2 FYNNEI.

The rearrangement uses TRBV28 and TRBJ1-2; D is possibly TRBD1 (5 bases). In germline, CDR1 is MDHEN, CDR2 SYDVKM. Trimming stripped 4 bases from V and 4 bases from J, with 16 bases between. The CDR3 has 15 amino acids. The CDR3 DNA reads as TGTGCCAGCAGTTCCCCGACGGGCGGGGGCTATGGCTACACCTTC. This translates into CASSSPTGGGYGYTF.

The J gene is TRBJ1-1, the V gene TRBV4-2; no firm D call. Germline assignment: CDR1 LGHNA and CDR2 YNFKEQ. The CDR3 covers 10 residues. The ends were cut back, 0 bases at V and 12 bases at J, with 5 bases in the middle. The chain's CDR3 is CASSQERTFF. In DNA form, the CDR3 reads TGTGCCAGCAGCCAAGAGAGAACTTTCTTT.

The CDR3 nucleotides are TGTGCCAGCAGAGATGACAGTTCTAATTCACCCCTCCACTTT. It encodes CASRDDSSNSPLHF. The V gene is TRBV2, the J gene TRBJ1-6; D is possibly TRBD1 (5 bases). Germline CDR1 is SNHLY and CDR2 is FYNNEI. This CDR3 is built from 14 residues. Trimming took off 6 bases at V and 6 bases at J, with 12 bases between the two ends.

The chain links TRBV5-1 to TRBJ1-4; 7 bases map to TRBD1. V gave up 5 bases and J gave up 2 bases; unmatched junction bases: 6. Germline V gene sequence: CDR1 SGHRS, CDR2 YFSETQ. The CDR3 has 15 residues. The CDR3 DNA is TGCGCCAGCAGATATACAGGGGTGACTAATGAAAAACTGTTTTTT. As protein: CASRYTGVTNEKLFF. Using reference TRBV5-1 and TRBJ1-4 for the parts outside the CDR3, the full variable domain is KAGVTQTPRYLIKTRGQQVTLSCSPISGHRSVSWYQQTPGQGLQFLFEYFSETQRNKGNFPGRFSGRQFSNSRSEMNVSTLELGDSALYLCASRYTGVTNEKLFFGSGTQLSVL.

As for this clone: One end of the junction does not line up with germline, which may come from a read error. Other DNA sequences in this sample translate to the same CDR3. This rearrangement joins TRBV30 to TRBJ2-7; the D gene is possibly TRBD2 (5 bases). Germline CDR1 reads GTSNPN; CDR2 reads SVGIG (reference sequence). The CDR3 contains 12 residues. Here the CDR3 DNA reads TGTGCCTGGGGTCATAGCGCGAACCCTTATCGGTTC. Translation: CAWGHSANPYRF.

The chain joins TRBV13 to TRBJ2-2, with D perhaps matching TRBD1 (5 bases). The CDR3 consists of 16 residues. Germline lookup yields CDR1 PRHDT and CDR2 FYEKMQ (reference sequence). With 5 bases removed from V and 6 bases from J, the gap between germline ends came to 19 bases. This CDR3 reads CASSLLRAGKSGELFF. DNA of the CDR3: TGTGCCAGCAGCCTTCTTCGGGCAGGGAAGTCCGGGGAGCTGTTTTTT.

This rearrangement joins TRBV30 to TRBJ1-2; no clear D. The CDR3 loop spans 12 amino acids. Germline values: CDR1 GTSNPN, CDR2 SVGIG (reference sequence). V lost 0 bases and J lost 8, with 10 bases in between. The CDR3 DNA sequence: TGTGCCTGGAGTGTAAGTCTATCCGGCTACACCTTC. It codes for CAWSVSLSGYTF.

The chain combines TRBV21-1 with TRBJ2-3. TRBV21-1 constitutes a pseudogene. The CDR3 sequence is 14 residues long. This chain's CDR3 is CASSKWKSTDTQYF. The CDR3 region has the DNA TGTGCCAGCAGCAAATGGAAAAGCACAGATACGCAGTATTTT.

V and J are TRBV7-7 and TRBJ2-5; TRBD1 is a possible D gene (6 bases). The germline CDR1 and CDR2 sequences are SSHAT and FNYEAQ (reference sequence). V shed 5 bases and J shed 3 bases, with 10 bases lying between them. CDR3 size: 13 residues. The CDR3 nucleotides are TGTGCCAGCAGCCCTGGACAGAAAGAGACCCAGTACTTC. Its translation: CASSPGQKETQYF.

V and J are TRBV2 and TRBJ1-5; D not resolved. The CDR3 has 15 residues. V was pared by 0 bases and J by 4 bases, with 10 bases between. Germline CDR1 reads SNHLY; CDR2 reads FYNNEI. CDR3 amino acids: CASSEALRGNQPQHF. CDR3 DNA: TGTGCCAGCAGTGAAGCGCTTCGGGGAAATCAGCCCCAGCATTTT.

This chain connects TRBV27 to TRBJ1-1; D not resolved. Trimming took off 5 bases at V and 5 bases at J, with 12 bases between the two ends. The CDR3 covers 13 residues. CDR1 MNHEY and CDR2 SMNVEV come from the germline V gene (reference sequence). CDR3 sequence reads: CASSLGRTTEAFF. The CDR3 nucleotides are TGTGCCAGCAGTCTAGGACGGACGACTGAAGCTTTCTTT.

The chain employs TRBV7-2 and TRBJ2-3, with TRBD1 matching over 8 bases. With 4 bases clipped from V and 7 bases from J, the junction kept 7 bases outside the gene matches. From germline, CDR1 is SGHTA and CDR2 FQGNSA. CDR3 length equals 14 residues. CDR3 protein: CASSSRQGRNTQYF. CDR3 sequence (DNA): TGTGCCAGCAGCTCAAGACAGGGGCGAAATACGCAGTATTTT.

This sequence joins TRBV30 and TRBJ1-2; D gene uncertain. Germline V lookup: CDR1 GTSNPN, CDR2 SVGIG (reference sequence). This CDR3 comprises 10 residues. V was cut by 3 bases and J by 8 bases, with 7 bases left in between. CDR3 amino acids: CAWRRYGYTF. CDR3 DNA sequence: TGTGCCTGGAGACGGTACGGCTACACCTTC.

The CDR3 region has the DNA TGTGCCGTGGAGGGAGACACAGATACGCAGTATTTT. Translating gives CAVEGDTDTQYF. The V call is TRBV10-3, the J call TRBJ2-3, with D possibly being TRBD2 (6 bases). The CDR3 has 12 residues. Trimming removed 11 bases at V and 2 bases at J, with 11 bases between. The germline V gene encodes CDR1 ENHRY and CDR2 SYGVKD.

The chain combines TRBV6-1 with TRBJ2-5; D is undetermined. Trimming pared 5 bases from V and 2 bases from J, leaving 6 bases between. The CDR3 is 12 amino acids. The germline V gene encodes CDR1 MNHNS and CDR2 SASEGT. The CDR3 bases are TGTGCCAGCAGTCCAGCTCAAGAGACCCAGTACTTC. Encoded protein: CASSPAQETQYF.

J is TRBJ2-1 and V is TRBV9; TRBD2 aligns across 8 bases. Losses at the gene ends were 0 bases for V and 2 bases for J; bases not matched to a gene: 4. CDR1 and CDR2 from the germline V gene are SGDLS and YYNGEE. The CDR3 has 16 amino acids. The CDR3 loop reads CASSVGAGLAYNEQFF. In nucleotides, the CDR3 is TGTGCCAGCAGCGTAGGGGCGGGACTAGCCTACAATGAGCAGTTCTTC.

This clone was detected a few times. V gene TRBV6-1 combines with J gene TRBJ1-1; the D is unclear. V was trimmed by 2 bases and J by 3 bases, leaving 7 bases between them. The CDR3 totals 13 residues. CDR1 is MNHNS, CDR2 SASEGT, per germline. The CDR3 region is CASSETRYTEAFF. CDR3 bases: TGTGCCAGCAGTGAAACCAGGTACACTGAAGCTTTCTTT.

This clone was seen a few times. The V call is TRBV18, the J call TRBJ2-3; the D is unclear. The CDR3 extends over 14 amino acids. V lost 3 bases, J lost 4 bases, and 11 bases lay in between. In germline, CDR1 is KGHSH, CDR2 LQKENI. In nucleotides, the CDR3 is TGTGCCAGCTCACCCGGAACAGTTTCAGATACGCAGTATTTT. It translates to CASSPGTVSDTQYF.

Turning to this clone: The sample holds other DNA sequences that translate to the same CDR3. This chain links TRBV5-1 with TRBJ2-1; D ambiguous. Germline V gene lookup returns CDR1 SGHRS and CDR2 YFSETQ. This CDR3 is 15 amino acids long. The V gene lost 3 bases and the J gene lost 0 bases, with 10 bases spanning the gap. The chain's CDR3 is CASSSGLSSYNEQFF. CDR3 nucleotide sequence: TGCGCCAGCAGCTCCGGGCTAAGCTCCTACAATGAGCAGTTCTTC.

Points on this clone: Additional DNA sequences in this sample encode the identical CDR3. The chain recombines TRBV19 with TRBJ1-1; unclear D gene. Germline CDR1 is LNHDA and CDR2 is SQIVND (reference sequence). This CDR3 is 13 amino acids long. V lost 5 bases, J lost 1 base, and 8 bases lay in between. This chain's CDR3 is CASSRDRNTEAFF. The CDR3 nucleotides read TGTGCCAGTAGTCGAGACCGGAACACTGAAGCTTTCTTT. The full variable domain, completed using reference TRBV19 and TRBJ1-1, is DGGITQSPKYLFRKEGQNVTLSCEQNLNHDAMYWYRQDPGQGLRLIYYSQIVNDFQKGDIAEGYSVSREKKESFPLTVTSAQKNPTAFYLCASSRDRNTEAFFGQGTRLTVV.

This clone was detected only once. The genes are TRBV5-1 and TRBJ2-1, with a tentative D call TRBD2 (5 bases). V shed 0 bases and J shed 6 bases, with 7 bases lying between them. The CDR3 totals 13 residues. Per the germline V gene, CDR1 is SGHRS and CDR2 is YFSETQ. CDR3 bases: TGCGCCAGCAGCTTGGGTGGGAGCAATGAGCAGTTCTTC. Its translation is CASSLGGSNEQFF.

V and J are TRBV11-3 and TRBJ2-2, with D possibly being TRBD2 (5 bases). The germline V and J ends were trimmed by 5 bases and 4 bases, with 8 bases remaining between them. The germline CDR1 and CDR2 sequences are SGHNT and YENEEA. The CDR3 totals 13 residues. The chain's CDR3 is CASSPRVTGELFF. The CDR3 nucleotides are TGTGCCAGCAGCCCGAGGGTCACCGGGGAGCTGTTTTTT.

The chain's CDR3 is CASSLLAGEGTGELFF. The CDR3 DNA reads TGTGCCAGCAGCTTGCTAGCGGGAGAAGGAACCGGGGAGCTGTTTTTT. This chain links TRBV7-3 with TRBJ2-2; 10 bases line up with TRBD2. Germline lookup yields CDR1 SGHTA and CDR2 FQGTGA. The CDR3 spans 16 residues. The ends lost 3 bases at V and 5 bases at J; junction bases unmatched: 6.